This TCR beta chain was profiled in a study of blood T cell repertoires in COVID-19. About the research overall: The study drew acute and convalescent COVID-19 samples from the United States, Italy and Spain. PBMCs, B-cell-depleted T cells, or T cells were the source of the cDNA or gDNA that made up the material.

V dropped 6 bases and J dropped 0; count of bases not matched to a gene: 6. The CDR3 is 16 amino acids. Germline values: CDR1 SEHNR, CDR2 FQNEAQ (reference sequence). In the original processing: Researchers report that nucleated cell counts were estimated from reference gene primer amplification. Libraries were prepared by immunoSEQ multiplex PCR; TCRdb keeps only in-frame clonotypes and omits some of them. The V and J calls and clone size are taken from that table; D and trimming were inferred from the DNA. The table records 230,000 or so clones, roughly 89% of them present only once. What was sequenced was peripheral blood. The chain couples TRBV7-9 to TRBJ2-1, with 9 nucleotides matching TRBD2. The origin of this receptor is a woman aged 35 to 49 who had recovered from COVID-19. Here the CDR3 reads CASSQREVSSYNEQFF. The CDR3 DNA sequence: TGTGCCAGCAGTCAGCGGGAGGTGAGCTCCTACAATGAGCAGTTCTTC.